These 8 T cell receptor beta chains share one sample of origin, sequenced in a study of Graves' ophthalmopathy and Graves' hyperthyroidism. RNA served as the template for amplifying TCR beta CDR3 regions. In the first round, RT-PCR was carried out with HTBI primers, and a multiplex PCR formed the second round. MiXCR, applied by TCRdb to the multiplex PCR reads, yields one record per CDR3 protein. The table has about 40,000 distinct CDR3 sequences, more than 45% seen once. Sequencing was performed on peripheral blood. All receptors derive from an adult man with Graves' ophthalmopathy.

In this sample, this clonotype turned up many times. The chain couples TRBV6-1 to TRBJ2-5, with TRBD1 matching 7 bases. The CDR3 is 15 amino acids. After removal of 11 bases from V and 5 bases from J, the junction contained 17 bases not matched to a gene. Per the germline V gene, CDR1 is MNHNS and CDR2 is SASEGT. The CDR3 spells CASPRTGAASETQYF. DNA for the CDR3: TGTGCCTCGCCCCGAACAGGGGCGGCATCGGAGACCCAGTACTTC.

The V and J genes are TRBV7-9 and TRBJ2-1; a weak D match, TRBD2 (5 bases). CDR3 length equals 16 residues. Trimming removed 1 base from V and 2 bases from J, with 12 bases in between. Germline values: CDR1 SEHNR, CDR2 FQNEAQ (reference sequence). DNA for the CDR3: TGTGCCAGCAGCTTAGGAGGGCCCGAGGCCTACAATGAGCAGTTCTTC. Protein product: CASSLGGPEAYNEQFF.

There are many counts of this clonotype. The V call is TRBV7-2, the J call TRBJ2-1; D is possibly TRBD1 (5 bases). The CDR3 is made up of 15 amino acids. The germline V gene encodes CDR1 SGHTA and CDR2 FQGNSA. Deletions cut 2 bases from V and 0 bases from J, with 8 bases between. For the CDR3, the DNA is TGTGCCAGCAGCTTACGACAGAGCTCCTACAATGAGCAGTTCTTC. It is translated as CASSLRQSSYNEQFF.

This clonotype came up many times. CDR3 region: CASSLDFVEGYTEAFF. CDR3 coding DNA: TGTGCCAGCAGCTTAGACTTCGTGGAGGGTTACACTGAAGCTTTCTTT. The chain has TRBV11-2 and TRBJ1-1, with D unclear. The germline V gene encodes CDR1 SGHAT and CDR2 FQNNGV. Trimming took off 0 bases at V and 3 bases at J, with 14 bases between the two ends. This CDR3 spans 16 amino acids.

This sequence joins TRBV6-5 and TRBJ1-2; 7 bases fit TRBD1. The V gene's germline CDR1 is MNHEY and CDR2 SVGAGI. The V gene end was trimmed by 8 bases and the J gene end by 4 bases; junction bases not matched to a gene: 4. The length of the CDR3 is 12 residues. Here the CDR3 reads CASGTAGYGYTF. The DNA of the CDR3 is TGTGCCAGCGGGACAGCCGGCTATGGCTACACCTTC.

This chain links TRBV9 with TRBJ1-6; 7 positions agree with TRBD1. The V gene end was trimmed by 4 bases and the J gene end by 5 bases; junction bases not matched to a gene: 6. The CDR3 runs to 15 residues. Per germline, CDR1 SGDLS and CDR2 YYNGEE. In nucleotides, the CDR3 is TGTGCCAGCAGCCGTAGACAGGGCGATAATTCACCCCTCCACTTT. The encoded protein is CASSRRQGDNSPLHF.

This clonotype appeared many times. The rearrangement links TRBV6-1 to TRBJ2-5; unclear D gene. CDR1 MNHNS and CDR2 SASEGT come from the germline V gene. V shed 6 bases and J shed 1 base, with 6 bases lying between them. The CDR3 is 12 residues long. The CDR3 DNA reads TGTGCCAGCAGGATTCCCCAAGAGACCCAGTACTTC. Translating gives CASRIPQETQYF.

In regard to this clonotype: This may stem from a read error, because a much larger clone lies one nucleotide away. The CDR3 sequence: CVSRDRGLGETQYF. The CDR3 DNA sequence: TGTGTCAGCAGGGACAGGGGGCTGGGTGAGACCCAGTACTTC. V usage is TRBV27 and J usage is TRBJ2-5, with 12 nucleotides matching TRBD1. The CDR3 runs to 14 residues. The germline V gene has CDR1 MNHEY and CDR2 SMNVEV (reference sequence).